The clone carrying this T cell receptor (beta chain) has at least ten counts. Its target is not known. The data originate from a study of T cell repertoires in cytomegalovirus infection. The CDR3 is 14 amino acids. CDR1 is SGHVS and CDR2 is FNYEAQ in the germline V gene. Trimming stripped 1 base from V and 4 bases from J, with 5 bases between. TCRdb reanalysed the reads using MiXCR and keeps one entry per CDR3 protein. This repertoire shows 80,000 to 95,000 distinct CDR3 sequences, roughly 29% found once; its top ten account for approximately 75%. The TCR comes from a human donor in good health (CMV status not recorded). Some clones in this sample may be carry-over from other donors' samples. The rearrangement uses TRBV7-6 and TRBJ1-6; no definite D call. The sequenced sample was CD8+ T cells from cultured PBMCs, obtained from culture after CMV antigen stimulation. The CDR3 region is CASSLDEYNSPLHF. The DNA for the CDR3 is TGTGCCAGCAGCTTAGATGAATATAATTCACCCCTCCACTTT. Using reference TRBV7-6 and TRBJ1-6 for the parts outside the CDR3, the full variable domain is GAGVSQSPRYKVTKRGQDVALRCDPISGHVSLYWYRQALGQGPEFLTYFNYEAQQDKSGLPNDRFSAERPEGSISTLTIQRTEQRDSAMYRCASSLDEYNSPLHFGNGTRLTVT.